The 32 T cell receptor beta chains given below trace back to one sample, sequenced in a study of blood T cell repertoires in COVID-19. Profiling relied on immunoSEQ multiplex PCR, and the TCRdb table lists in-frame clones only, not all of them. There are around 20,000 clones in the sample; around nine tenths occur only once, and more than 9.5% lies in the top ten. The sample was peripheral blood. Every receptor here comes from a human donor in a cohort sampled during active COVID-19.

The rearrangement links TRBV7-3 to TRBJ2-2, with 14 bases lining up with TRBD2. V shed 6 bases and J 1 base; nucleotides not matched to a gene: 7. The V gene's germline CDR1 is SGHTA and CDR2 FQGTGA. The CDR3 spans 18 residues. The CDR3 nucleotides are TGTGCCAGCAGTTTTCTGGGACTAGCGGGAGTGAACACCGGGGAGCTGTTTTTT. It encodes CASSFLGLAGVNTGELFF.

This clone was detected once. The rearrangement uses TRBV7-3 and TRBJ2-1; 8 bases are a match to TRBD1. V was pared by 6 bases and J by 2 bases, with 3 bases of the junction left unmatched. Germline V CDR1 and CDR2: SGHTA, FQGTGA. The CDR3 is 14 residues long. CDR3 sequence reads: CASSSRGPYNEQFF. CDR3 DNA sequence: TGTGCCAGCAGTTCCAGGGGGCCCTACAATGAGCAGTTCTTC.

The chain employs TRBV5-5 and TRBJ2-2; 8 bases align to TRBD2. From germline, CDR1 is SGHKS and CDR2 YYEKEE (reference sequence). Trimming took 4 bases from V and 7 from J; bases not matched to a gene: 6. The CDR3 has 14 residues. CDR3 loop: CASSPFGGVGELFF. In DNA form, the CDR3 reads TGTGCCAGCAGCCCCTTCGGGGGGGTCGGGGAGCTGTTTTTT.

This chain joins TRBV9 and TRBJ2-1, with 12 bases identical to TRBD2. The trim removed 3 bases at V and 4 bases at J, leaving 5 bases unmatched. The germline V gene has CDR1 SGDLS and CDR2 YYNGEE. The CDR3 has 16 residues. The CDR3 loop reads CASSARLAGAYNEQFF. The CDR3 nucleotides read TGTGCCAGCAGCGCCCGACTAGCGGGAGCTTACAATGAGCAGTTCTTC.

The chain joins TRBV7-3 to TRBJ2-3, with D tentatively TRBD1 (6 bases). Trimming took off 2 bases at V and 8 bases at J, with 14 bases between the two ends. Germline loops: CDR1 SGHTA, CDR2 FQGTGA. CDR3 length: 14 amino acids. The CDR3 DNA follows: TGTGCCAGCAGCTTAGAGGGGGAGAGGGGTACGCAGTATTTT. Translating it yields CASSLEGERGTQYF. The whole variable domain, remainder taken from reference TRBV7-3 and TRBJ2-3, is GAGVSQTPSNKVTEKGKYVELRCDPISGHTALYWYRQSLGQGPEFLIYFQGTGAADDSGLPNDRFFAVRPEGSVSTLKIQRTERGDSAVYLCASSLEGERGTQYFGPGTRLTVL.

V usage is TRBV2 and J usage is TRBJ1-1, with TRBD1 identical over 11 bases. V trimming: 10 bases; J trimming: 4 bases; junction bases outside the gene matches: 8. The CDR3 spans 14 residues. The germline CDR1 and CDR2 sequences are SNHLY and FYNNEI. The CDR3 protein is CATSAGTGGTEAFF. The CDR3, as DNA: TGTGCCACCTCGGCCGGGACAGGGGGCACTGAAGCTTTCTTT. Full variable domain (rest looked up from reference TRBV2 and TRBJ1-1): EPEVTQTPSHQVTQMGQEVILRCVPISNHLYFYWYRQILGQKVEFLVSFYNNEISEKSEIFDDQFSVERPDGSNFTLKIRSTKLEDSAMYFCATSAGTGGTEAFFGQGTRLTVV.

This clone has just one count. The gene calls are TRBV10-2 and TRBJ2-7, with 7 bases lining up with TRBD1. This CDR3 is built from 15 residues. V shed 6 bases and J 2 bases; nucleotides not matched to a gene: 10. Per the germline V gene, CDR1 is WSHSY and CDR2 is SAAADI. CDR3 bases: TGCGCCAGCAGCGCCGACAGGGCAATAGCCTACGAGCAGTACTTC. Amino acid sequence: CASSADRAIAYEQYF.

This clone has a single count. The chain joins TRBV6-2 or TRBV6-3 to TRBJ1-2, with D unresolved. The germline gives CDR1 MNHEY, CDR2 SVGEGT. The CDR3 contains 15 residues. The V end lost 6 bases, the J end lost 7 bases, and 21 bases lay between the germline ends. CDR3 protein: CASSLPGSKGGGYTF. As DNA, the CDR3 is TGTGCCAGCAGCCTCCCGGGGTCGAAAGGCGGTGGCTACACCTTC.

This chain connects TRBV19 to TRBJ2-3; 11 nucleotides agree with TRBD1. This CDR3 contains 14 residues. V dropped 5 bases and J dropped 7; count of bases not matched to a gene: 5. Germline V gene data show CDR1 as LNHDA and CDR2 as SQIVND (reference sequence). The DNA of the CDR3 is TGTGCCAGTAGTCTCGGACAGGGGGCAAATACGCAGTATTTT. Translating it yields CASSLGQGANTQYF.

This chain connects TRBV12-3 or TRBV12-4 to TRBJ1-1; possible D gene TRBD1, 6 bases. The CDR3 has 13 amino acids. The V and J ends lost 5 bases and 9 bases respectively, with 16 bases between them. The chain's CDR3 is CASSTSRGAQAFF. The CDR3 bases are TGTGCCAGCAGTACGTCCAGGGGCGCTCAAGCTTTCTTT.

The chain uses TRBV11-2 and TRBJ2-2, with TRBD2 identical over 13 bases. Germline trimming cut 5 bases from V and 4 bases from J; bases unmatched to any gene: 7. The germline gives CDR1 SGHAT, CDR2 FQNNGV. The CDR3 totals 17 residues. As DNA, the CDR3 is TGTGCCAGCAGCCAAAAACTAGCGGGAGGGGGCACCGGGGAGCTGTTTTTT. Protein: CASSQKLAGGGTGELFF.

The rearrangement links TRBV19 to TRBJ2-3; TRBD2 aligns across 13 bases. This CDR3 is built from 15 residues. CDR1 LNHDA and CDR2 SQIVND come from the germline V gene (reference sequence). The J segment lost 3 bases and the V segment lost 6 bases, leaving 3 bases of the junction unmatched. The CDR3 DNA is TGTGCCAGTAGCGGACTAGCGGGAGTAACAGATACGCAGTATTTT. This gives the protein CASSGLAGVTDTQYF.

The CDR3 sequence: CATSNDRIETQYF. The CDR3 region has the DNA TGTGCCACCAGTAATGACAGGATAGAGACCCAGTACTTC. The V and J genes are TRBV24-1 and TRBJ2-5; weak D call: TRBD1 (6 bases). This CDR3 is built from 13 residues. The germline V and J ends were trimmed by 6 bases and 4 bases, with 11 bases remaining between them. The germline CDR1 and CDR2 sequences are KGHDR and SFDVKD.

V usage is TRBV24-1 and J usage is TRBJ2-5; 8 nucleotides line up with TRBD1. Germline values: CDR1 KGHDR, CDR2 SFDVKD. The CDR3 runs 16 residues. Unmatched junction bases numbered 8, after V lost 5 bases and J lost 1 base. CDR3 in amino acids: CATSGRQGNIQETQYF. The CDR3 DNA is TGTGCCACCAGTGGACGACAGGGGAATATCCAAGAGACCCAGTACTTC.

CDR3 loop: CASSWLRGDSEQYF. DNA of the CDR3: TGTGCCAGCAGTTGGCTCAGGGGGGACTCCGAGCAGTACTTC. The V call is TRBV27, the J call TRBJ2-7; TRBD1 might be the D (7 bases). The CDR3 totals 14 residues. The germline V and J ends were trimmed by 4 bases and 6 bases, with 16 bases remaining between them. CDR1 is MNHEY, CDR2 SMNVEV, per germline (reference sequence).

The chain has TRBV7-2 and TRBJ1-2; D not certain. CDR3 length equals 14 residues. V was trimmed by 0 bases and J by 2 bases, leaving 7 bases between them. CDR1 and CDR2 (germline): SGHTA, FQGNSA. CDR3 amino acids: CASSLAPSNYGYTF. CDR3 DNA sequence: TGTGCCAGCAGCTTAGCTCCAAGCAACTATGGCTACACCTTC.

CDR3: CATSDYSYGYTF. Written as DNA, the CDR3 is TGTGCCACCAGTGATTACAGCTATGGCTACACCTTC. This chain joins TRBV24-1 and TRBJ1-2; unclear D gene. V lost 2 bases to trimming and J lost 4 bases, with 4 bases between them. This CDR3 comprises 12 residues. From germline, CDR1 is KGHDR and CDR2 SFDVKD.

The chain uses TRBV18 and TRBJ1-5; 8 bases match TRBD1. Germline V CDR1 and CDR2: KGHSH, LQKENI. The CDR3 spans 16 residues. The V gene end was trimmed by 0 bases and the J gene end by 1 base; junction bases not matched to a gene: 2. In DNA, the CDR3 is TGTGCCAGCTCACCACCGGGGGACAGGAGCAATCAGCCCCAGCATTTT. It encodes CASSPPGDRSNQPQHF.

This chain uses TRBV7-6 with TRBJ2-1; TRBD1 matches 7 bases. V trimming: 5 bases; J trimming: 3 bases; junction bases outside the gene matches: 4. This CDR3 contains 14 residues. Germline V gene lookup returns CDR1 SGHVS and CDR2 FNYEAQ. The CDR3 region has the DNA TGTGCCAGCAGCCCCGACAGGGACTACAATGAGCAGTTCTTC. As protein: CASSPDRDYNEQFF.

This clone showed up just a few times. V and J are TRBV6-1 and TRBJ2-5; D is undetermined. The CDR3 length is 13 residues. Trimming stripped 2 bases from V and 3 bases from J, with 7 bases between. Germline CDR1 reads MNHNS; CDR2 reads SASEGT. Here the CDR3 DNA reads TGTGCCAGCAGTGAATTAACAGAAGAGACCCAGTACTTC. Protein sequence: CASSELTEETQYF.

The chain joins TRBV7-8 to TRBJ2-7; 7 positions match TRBD1. V trimming: 5 bases; J trimming: 6 bases; junction bases outside the gene matches: 10. The germline gives CDR1 SGHVS, CDR2 FQNEAQ. The CDR3 has 14 amino acids. For the CDR3, the DNA is TGTGCCAGCAGCACCCGACAGGGTTTGGGCGAGCAGTACTTC. It specifies CASSTRQGLGEQYF. The complete variable domain, with remaining parts taken from reference TRBV7-8 and TRBJ2-7, reads GAGVSQSPRYKVAKRGQDVALRCDPISGHVSLFWYQQALGQGPEFLTYFQNEAQLDKSGLPSDRFFAERPEGSVSTLKIQRTQQEDSAVYLCASSTRQGLGEQYFGPGTRLTVT.

V and J are TRBV3-1 (or the pseudogene TRBV3-2) and TRBJ2-1; 14 positions match TRBD2. Trimming took 6 bases from V and 9 from J; bases not matched to a gene: 4. This CDR3 is built from 14 residues. Germline V CDR1 and CDR2: LGHDT, YNNKEL (reference sequence). CDR3 sequence: CASSGTSGRGEQFF. CDR3 sequence (DNA): TGTGCCAGCAGTGGGACTAGCGGGAGAGGTGAGCAGTTCTTC.

This chain joins TRBV6-2 or TRBV6-3 and TRBJ1-5; D not resolved. CDR1 and CDR2 from the germline V gene are MNHEY and SVGEGT. Trimming cost V 0 bases and J 7 bases, with 4 bases left between them. CDR3 size: 12 residues. CDR3 region: CASSYSRQPQHF. The CDR3 DNA sequence: TGTGCCAGCAGTTACTCGCGACAGCCCCAGCATTTT.

The V and J genes are TRBV18 and TRBJ2-2, with TRBD2 matching 9 bases. There are 15 residues in the CDR3. Germline V gives CDR1 KGHSH, CDR2 LQKENI. J was trimmed by 5 bases and V by 3 bases; bases with no gene match: 4. The CDR3 loop is CASSPKLAGTGELFF. DNA for the CDR3: TGTGCCAGCTCACCGAAGCTAGCGGGAACCGGGGAGCTGTTTTTT.

This chain joins TRBV27 and TRBJ2-2, with TRBD1 matching 7 bases. The germline gives CDR1 MNHEY, CDR2 SMNVEV (reference sequence). V shed 0 bases and J 2 bases; nucleotides not matched to a gene: 3. The CDR3 spans 16 residues. The CDR3 loop reads CASSLSRDSNTGELFF. The CDR3 region has the DNA TGTGCCAGCAGTTTATCCCGGGACAGCAACACCGGGGAGCTGTTTTTT.

The chain couples TRBV28 to TRBJ1-2, with 8 positions matching TRBD1. The CDR3 covers 13 residues. V lost 7 bases, J lost 6 bases, and 7 bases stayed unmatched. Germline lookup yields CDR1 MDHEN and CDR2 SYDVKM. In DNA, the CDR3 is TGTGCCAGCAAAACAGGGGGTAAGGATGGCTACACCTTC. Its translation is CASKTGGKDGYTF.

This chain joins TRBV29-1 and TRBJ1-3; tentative D call: TRBD1 (6 bases). CDR1 and CDR2 (germline): SQVTM, ANQGSEA. Trimming cost V 0 bases and J 4 bases, with 16 bases left between them. The CDR3 runs to 16 residues. The CDR3 nucleotides read TGCAGCGTTGAAGATCACCGGGACATTGGAGGAAACACCATATATTTT. Its translation is CSVEDHRDIGGNTIYF.

The genes are TRBV12-3 or TRBV12-4 and TRBJ2-4; 10 positions agree with TRBD1. CDR3 length: 13 residues. V gave up 5 bases and J gave up 9 bases; unmatched junction bases: 4. DNA of the CDR3: TGTGCCAGCAGTCTGAGGACAGGGGGCATTCAGTACTTC. Translation gives CASSLRTGGIQYF.

This chain uses TRBV6-6 with TRBJ2-2; a weak D match, TRBD1 (5 bases). The germline CDR1 and CDR2 sequences are MNHNY and SVGAGI (reference sequence). The CDR3 runs 15 residues. The germline V and J ends were trimmed by 3 bases and 1 base, with 9 bases remaining between them. The CDR3 nucleotides read TGTGCCAGCAGTTATTCCAGGGAGAACACCGGGGAGCTGTTTTTT. Amino acids: CASSYSRENTGELFF.

The gene calls are TRBV5-4 and TRBJ1-3; D is possibly TRBD1 (6 bases). V lost 2 bases and J 0 bases, leaving 12 bases between the germline ends. CDR3 length: 16 amino acids. Germline CDR1 and CDR2: SGHNT and YYREEE (reference sequence). CDR3 protein: CASSFRGGHSGNTIYF. CDR3 sequence (DNA): TGTGCCAGCAGCTTCCGTGGGGGCCACTCTGGAAACACCATATATTTT.

The chain links TRBV12-3 or TRBV12-4 to TRBJ1-2, with a tentative D call TRBD1 (6 bases). The V end was cut by 5 bases, the J end by 4 bases, with 8 bases between. This CDR3 contains 12 residues. The CDR3 bases are TGTGCCAGCAGTGCGGACAGCTATGGCTACACCTTC. Encoded protein: CASSADSYGYTF.

The chain recombines TRBV2 with TRBJ2-7; D might be TRBD2 (6 bases). CDR1 is SNHLY, CDR2 FYNNEI, per germline. The V gene lost 8 bases and the J gene lost 6 bases, with 20 bases spanning the gap. This CDR3 contains 14 residues. CDR3 region: CASAASPHGGEQYF. CDR3 nucleotides: TGTGCCAGCGCCGCCTCCCCACACGGGGGCGAGCAGTACTTC.